Below, 30 T cell receptor beta chains from the same sample are listed, as sequenced in a study of cytomegalovirus exposure and HLA in healthy donors. With 60 Vbeta and 13 Jbeta primers, the PCR was carried out. Profiling relied on immunoSEQ multiplex PCR, and the TCRdb table lists in-frame clones only, not all of them. The sample includes 160,000 or so clones, over 60% of them seen just once. The sample consisted of PBMCs. The receptor source for this set is a middle-aged man in good health and CMV-seronegative.

The CDR3, as DNA: TGTGCCAGCTCACGGCAAACTAGCGGGAGGACCGGGGAGACCCAGTACTTC. This gives the protein CASSRQTSGRTGETQYF. The chain links TRBV18 to TRBJ2-5; 12 bases fit TRBD2. V dropped 4 bases and J dropped 5; count of bases not matched to a gene: 11. Germline V gives CDR1 KGHSH, CDR2 LQKENI. The CDR3 is 17 residues long.

The chain links TRBV4-2 to TRBJ2-3; D call uncertain. From germline, CDR1 is LGHNA and CDR2 YNFKEQ. Trimming removed 1 base at V and 5 bases at J, with 7 bases between. The CDR3 sequence is 13 residues long. DNA for the CDR3: TGTGCCAGCAGCCAAGGTATAGAAGATACGCAGTATTTT. Its translation: CASSQGIEDTQYF.

The table lists this clone with a few counts. The V gene is TRBV10-2, the J gene TRBJ1-1; D perhaps matches TRBD1 (6 bases). The CDR3 runs 13 residues. CDR1 is WSHSY, CDR2 SAAADI, per germline. Trimming left V 0 bases short and J 11 bases short, with 13 bases between. CDR3 region: CASSESTGLEAFF. CDR3 sequence (DNA): TGCGCCAGCAGTGAGTCTACAGGGCTCGAGGCTTTCTTT.

The CDR3 nucleotides are TGTGCCAGCAGCTTAGGCCTAGCGGGTTACAATGAGCAGTTCTTC. It is translated as CASSLGLAGYNEQFF. The chain couples TRBV7-3 to TRBJ2-1, with TRBD2 matching over 8 bases. Germline lookup yields CDR1 SGHTA and CDR2 FQGTGA. The junction had 4 bases not matched to a gene; V was cut back by 2 bases and J by 4 bases. The CDR3 runs to 15 residues. The whole variable domain, filled in from reference TRBV7-3 and TRBJ2-1, reads GAGVSQTPSNKVTEKGKYVELRCDPISGHTALYWYRQSLGQGPEFLIYFQGTGAADDSGLPNDRFFAVRPEGSVSTLKIQRTERGDSAVYLCASSLGLAGYNEQFFGPGTRLTVL.

This clone was found once. The J gene is TRBJ2-5, the V gene TRBV6-6; 11 bases are a match to TRBD2. The J call may be faulty, since TRBJ2-7 better matches the DNA end. CDR3 size: 15 residues. Per germline, CDR1 MNHNY and CDR2 SVGAGI (reference sequence). This chain's CDR3 is CASSITSGGAYEQYF. In DNA, the CDR3 is TGTGCCAGCAGTATTACTAGCGGGGGTGCCTACGAGCAGTACTTC.

This clone came up a few times. This chain uses TRBV5-3 with TRBJ1-2; 8 bases match TRBD1. TRBV5-3 qualifies as an ORF whose function is uncertain. V lost 5 bases to trimming and J lost 8 bases; unmatched junction nucleotides: 11. This CDR3 has 14 amino acids. CDR3 loop: CARRKVGTGPGYTF. DNA of the CDR3: TGTGCCAGAAGAAAGGTAGGGACAGGCCCCGGCTACACCTTC.

The chain uses TRBV6-1 and TRBJ2-2, with D hard to call. CDR1 is MNHNS and CDR2 is SASEGT in the germline V gene. V was cut by 0 bases and J by 5 bases, with 10 bases left in between. This CDR3 is 15 amino acids long. The CDR3 DNA is TGTGCCAGCAGTGAAGCCAGGCTACGGACCGGGGAGCTGTTTTTT. Protein: CASSEARLRTGELFF.

The rearrangement links TRBV2 to TRBJ2-1, with D perhaps TRBD1 (5 bases). V lost 5 bases and J 8 bases, leaving 10 bases between the germline ends. The germline CDR1 and CDR2 sequences are SNHLY and FYNNEI. The CDR3 is made up of 12 amino acids. CDR3 amino acids: CASSLGVYEQFF. The CDR3 bases are TGTGCCAGCAGTTTAGGGGTTTATGAGCAGTTCTTC.

The J gene is TRBJ2-5, the V gene TRBV5-4; 8 nucleotides line up with TRBD2. J was trimmed by 0 bases and V by 4 bases; bases with no gene match: 11. The CDR3 has 17 amino acids. The V gene's germline CDR1 is SGHNT and CDR2 YYREEE (reference sequence). Here the CDR3 DNA reads TGTGCCAGCAGCCCCGGGGGAGCGGGGGCGTACCAAGAGACCCAGTACTTC. This encodes CASSPGGAGAYQETQYF.

This clone was recorded a few times. The chain couples TRBV10-3 to TRBJ2-1, with a possible D match to TRBD1 (8 bases). The CDR3 is made up of 17 amino acids. Looked up from germline, CDR1 is ENHRY and CDR2 is SYGVKD. Trimming left V 4 bases short and J 8 bases short, with 24 bases between. The CDR3 nucleotides are TGTGCCATCAGTGCCCCAGGGGGCGGGAGAGGAGTTGATGAGCAGTTCTTC. Its translation: CAISAPGGGRGVDEQFF.

The J gene is TRBJ2-1, the V gene TRBV6-6; 9 bases align to TRBD1. The length of the CDR3 is 15 residues. The trim removed 0 bases at V and 4 bases at J, leaving 1 base unmatched. In germline, CDR1 is MNHNY, CDR2 SVGAGI (reference sequence). In DNA, the CDR3 is TGTGCCAGCAGTTACTCCGGGACAGGGTACAATGAGCAGTTCTTC. Amino acid sequence: CASSYSGTGYNEQFF.

In regard to this clone: The junction departs from the called germline gene at one end, perhaps through a read error. This chain links TRBV7-9 with TRBJ1-1; 8 bases map to TRBD1. The CDR3 covers 16 residues. Germline V gene data show CDR1 as SEHNR and CDR2 as FQNEAQ (reference sequence). CDR3 in amino acids: CSSSPPWTGPNTEAFF. DNA for the CDR3: TGTTCCAGCAGCCCCCCCTGGACAGGGCCGAACACTGAAGCTTTCTTT.

The V gene is TRBV5-8, the J gene TRBJ2-5, with a weak D call TRBD2 (6 bases). This CDR3 contains 16 residues. Germline CDR1 SGHTS, CDR2 YDEGEE. The germline V and J ends were trimmed by 3 bases and 0 bases, with 15 bases remaining between them. CDR3 sequence reads: CASSSERSGYQETQYF. The DNA for the CDR3 is TGTGCCAGCAGCTCAGAGAGGAGCGGGTACCAAGAGACCCAGTACTTC.

The V call is TRBV6-1, the J call TRBJ2-7; TRBD1 aligns across 7 bases. J lost 5 bases, V lost 0 bases, and 1 base had no gene match. In germline, CDR1 is MNHNS, CDR2 SASEGT. The CDR3 length is 13 residues. The CDR3 loop reads CASSEADRNEQYF. In DNA, the CDR3 is TGTGCCAGCAGTGAAGCGGACAGGAACGAGCAGTACTTC.

The J gene is TRBJ2-1, the V gene TRBV6-1, with a weak D call TRBD2 (5 bases). Germline values: CDR1 MNHNS, CDR2 SASEGT. V was cut by 7 bases and J by 1 base, with 14 bases left in between. The CDR3 is 15 amino acids. For the CDR3, the DNA is TGTGCCAGCATCCCGGACTTACTTTCCTACAATGAGCAGTTCTTC. This sequence encodes CASIPDLLSYNEQFF.

The gene calls are TRBV6-5 and TRBJ1-1; no clear D gene. This CDR3 is built from 12 residues. Trimming left V 6 bases short and J 5 bases short, with 10 bases between. CDR1 MNHEY and CDR2 SVGAGI come from the germline V gene. CDR3 DNA sequence: TGTGCCAGCAGAACCAGGCGTACTGAAGCTTTCTTT. It is translated as CASRTRRTEAFF.

The chain couples TRBV2 to TRBJ2-7, with 10 bases lining up with TRBD2. V was pared by 6 bases and J by 3 bases, with 5 bases of the junction left unmatched. Germline V lookup: CDR1 SNHLY, CDR2 FYNNEI. The CDR3 contains 14 residues. CDR3 amino acids: CASSSQRGGYEQYF. The CDR3 region has the DNA TGTGCCAGCAGCAGCCAGCGGGGGGGCTACGAGCAGTACTTC.

A few counts support this clone. Other DNA sequences in the sample encode the same CDR3. The chain employs TRBV7-8 and TRBJ1-5; tentative D call: TRBD1 (6 bases). The CDR3 runs 15 residues. From germline, CDR1 is SGHVS and CDR2 FQNEAQ. V was shortened by 4 bases and J by 3 bases, with 13 bases between the two germline ends. DNA of the CDR3: TGTGCCAGCAGCTGGGGACAAAACCCCAATCAGCCCCAGCATTTT. This encodes CASSWGQNPNQPQHF.

The V call is TRBV7-2, the J call TRBJ2-3, with 8 bases aligning to TRBD2. V was clipped by 1 base and J by 2 bases; unmatched bases: 5. CDR3 size: 16 residues. CDR1 is SGHTA, CDR2 FQGNSA, per germline. The CDR3 coding sequence is TGTGCCAGCAGCTTAGTGGGTAGCGGGGCCACAGATACGCAGTATTTT. Translation: CASSLVGSGATDTQYF.

This clone was seen once. The rearrangement uses TRBV7-2 and TRBJ2-5; the D gene is possibly TRBD2 (6 bases). Trimming cost V 5 bases and J 1 base, with 8 bases left between them. The V gene's germline CDR1 is SGHTA and CDR2 FQGNSA. The CDR3 is 13 amino acids. CDR3 region: CASSAGSQETQYF. The CDR3 bases are TGTGCCAGCAGCGCCGGGAGCCAAGAGACCCAGTACTTC.

V usage is TRBV5-6 and J usage is TRBJ1-5, with 11 bases aligning to TRBD1. CDR1 and CDR2 (germline): SGHDT, YYEEEE. Trimming took 4 bases from V and 4 from J; bases not matched to a gene: 7. This CDR3 is 16 amino acids long. The CDR3 protein is CASSTMDRGLNQPQHF. Here the CDR3 DNA reads TGTGCCAGCAGCACAATGGACAGGGGGCTTAATCAGCCCCAGCATTTT.

The V call is TRBV9, the J call TRBJ2-3; 11 bases line up with TRBD2. Trimming removed 3 bases from V and 6 bases from J; junction bases left unmatched: 9. Germline loops: CDR1 SGDLS, CDR2 YYNGEE. CDR3 length equals 16 residues. The CDR3 region is CASSGDSGGAWDTQYF. Written as DNA, the CDR3 is TGTGCCAGCAGCGGTGATAGCGGGGGGGCCTGGGATACGCAGTATTTT.

This chain connects TRBV19 to TRBJ2-7, with 9 bases lining up with TRBD1. J lost 6 bases, V lost 8 bases, and 8 bases had no gene match. Germline V lookup: CDR1 LNHDA, CDR2 SQIVND (reference sequence). This CDR3 is 13 amino acids long. CDR3 bases: TGTGCCAGTTCGACACAGGGGGCGACCGAGCAGTACTTC. It is translated as CASSTQGATEQYF.

The chain employs TRBV25-1 and TRBJ1-4; no firm D call. With 4 bases removed from V and 3 bases from J, the gap between germline ends came to 12 bases. The CDR3 runs to 15 residues. Germline V gives CDR1 MGHDK, CDR2 SYGVNS. Here the CDR3 DNA reads TGTGCCAGCAGTGGATTCTCCGCGGCTAATGAAAAACTGTTTTTT. Its protein product is CASSGFSAANEKLFF.

CDR3 protein: CAIGGLAGDRPDTQYF. The CDR3, as DNA: TGTGCCATCGGGGGACTAGCGGGAGACCGACCAGATACGCAGTATTTT. This chain joins TRBV10-3 and TRBJ2-3, with TRBD2 matching 14 bases. V dropped 8 bases and J dropped 4; count of bases not matched to a gene: 8. CDR1 and CDR2 from the germline V gene are ENHRY and SYGVKD. This CDR3 comprises 16 residues.

In DNA, the CDR3 is TGTGCCAGCAGCGTGGGGACTGCCGCCTACGAGCAGTACTTC. Translating it yields CASSVGTAAYEQYF. V is TRBV9 and J is TRBJ2-7; tentative D call: TRBD2 (6 bases). CDR3 length: 14 residues. Germline CDR1 reads SGDLS; CDR2 reads YYNGEE. Deletions cut 2 bases from V and 2 bases from J, with 11 bases between.

This chain's CDR3 is CASRHGGYQETQYF. For the CDR3, the DNA is TGTGCCAGCAGGCATGGGGGGTACCAAGAGACCCAGTACTTC. The V and J genes are TRBV7-9 and TRBJ2-5; D is perhaps TRBD2 (6 bases). Germline CDR1 and CDR2: SEHNR and FQNEAQ (reference sequence). The length of the CDR3 is 14 residues. V lost 6 bases to trimming and J lost 0 bases, with 11 bases between them.

The V and J genes are TRBV5-1 and TRBJ1-3; D is ambiguous. Trimming stripped 4 bases from V and 3 bases from J, with 8 bases between. The CDR3 contains 13 residues. CDR1 is SGHRS and CDR2 is YFSETQ in the germline V gene. This CDR3 is CASSPRLGNTIYF. CDR3 in DNA: TGCGCCAGCAGCCCCCGACTTGGAAACACCATATATTTT.

The chain uses TRBV2 and TRBJ1-1; 9 bases are shared with TRBD1. Trimming took 8 bases from V and 10 from J; bases not matched to a gene: 32. From germline, CDR1 is SNHLY and CDR2 FYNNEI. The CDR3 spans 20 residues. The CDR3 is CASRPPRTGVNPLRIGLAFF. CDR3 in DNA: TGTGCCAGCCGTCCTCCCCGGACAGGGGTCAACCCCCTTAGGATCGGCTTAGCTTTCTTT.

The chain combines TRBV19 with TRBJ2-5; D gene uncertain. This CDR3 spans 13 amino acids. The germline gives CDR1 LNHDA, CDR2 SQIVND (reference sequence). V shed 7 bases and J shed 5 bases, with 14 bases lying between them. CDR3 in amino acids: CASISPNGETQYF. CDR3 nucleotides: TGTGCCAGTATCTCTCCCAACGGGGAGACCCAGTACTTC. The whole variable domain, remainder taken from reference TRBV19 and TRBJ2-5, is DGGITQSPKYLFRKEGQNVTLSCEQNLNHDAMYWYRQDPGQGLRLIYYSQIVNDFQKGDIAEGYSVSREKKESFPLTVTSAQKNPTAFYLCASISPNGETQYFGPGTRLLVL.